This T cell receptor (beta chain) comes out of a study of blood T cells in healthy people across ages. PCR was performed a second time for about 7 to 12 cycles using a sample-barcoded 5' primer and a J-beta primer mix. TCRdb analysed the 5' RACE reads with MiXCR anew, one entry per CDR3 protein. The sample lists around 820,000 distinct CDR3 sequences; 20% to 30% were seen once. CDR1 and CDR2 (germline): SGHRS, YFSETQ. V was clipped by 5 bases and J by 0 bases; unmatched bases: 6. This CDR3 has 16 residues. These data are also associated with another study on T cells of mothers and their children.

The gene calls are TRBV5-1 and TRBJ2-2; 8 bases agree with TRBD2. The sequence was obtained from a boy between 10 and 17 years old in good health. Sequenced sample: blood. The CDR3 sequence: CASSKTSGANTGELFF. The CDR3 nucleotides read TGCGCCAGCAGTAAAACTAGCGGAGCGAACACCGGGGAGCTGTTTTTT.